These 15 T cell receptor beta chains came from one sample sequenced in a study of CD8 T cells in ankylosing spondylitis. Using its own MiXCR run on the 5' RACE reads, TCRdb lists one record per CDR3 protein. The sample contains more than 150,000 distinct CDR3 sequences, roughly 18% of which appear only once. Sequencing input: blood, either unsorted or a sorted T cell fraction (not recorded which). The receptors shown here come from a male donor aged 10-29 years with ankylosing spondylitis or in good health (not recorded which).

This clonotype was recorded many times. V usage is TRBV29-1 and J usage is TRBJ1-2; D gene ambiguous. The germline V gene has CDR1 SQVTM and CDR2 ANQGSEA. The CDR3 contains 10 residues. V was clipped by 5 bases and J by 3 bases, with 4 bases between them. CDR3 nucleotides: TGCAGCGTTTATGACTATGGCTACACCTTC. This encodes CSVYDYGYTF. The variable domain in full, with the rest retrieved from reference TRBV29-1 and TRBJ1-2, is SAVISQKPSRDICQRGTSLTIQCQVDSQVTMMFWYRQQPGQSLTLIATANQGSEATYESGFVIDKFPISRPNLTFSTLTVSNMSPEDSSIYLCSVYDYGYTFGSGTRLTVV.

This clonotype was found many times. The gene calls are TRBV4-1 and TRBJ2-5, with a tentative D call TRBD2 (5 bases). With 1 base removed from V and 5 bases from J, the gap between germline ends came to 14 bases. CDR1 and CDR2 (germline): MGHRA, YSYEKL. This CDR3 is built from 15 residues. The CDR3 is CASSQAPGTRETQYF. The CDR3 DNA is TGCGCCAGCAGCCAAGCCCCGGGAACGAGGGAGACCCAGTACTTC.

The chain combines TRBV5-4 with TRBJ2-1; weak D call: TRBD2 (6 bases). The CDR3 covers 15 residues. Trimming took 4 bases from V and 5 from J, leaving 16 bases between them. The germline V gene has CDR1 SGHNT and CDR2 YYREEE (reference sequence). CDR3: CASSHWTMGNNEQFF. DNA for the CDR3: TGTGCCAGCAGCCATTGGACTATGGGAAACAATGAGCAGTTCTTC.

This clonotype was recorded many times. The V and J genes are TRBV28 and TRBJ2-3, with D perhaps TRBD2 (5 bases). This CDR3 comprises 15 residues. With 2 bases removed from V and 1 base from J, the gap between germline ends came to 10 bases. Germline CDR1 is MDHEN and CDR2 is SYDVKM. In nucleotides, the CDR3 is TGTGCCAGCAGTTTACGAGGGCGGGGCACAGATACGCAGTATTTT. Amino acids: CASSLRGRGTDTQYF.

This clonotype has a count of ten or more. V usage is TRBV25-1 and J usage is TRBJ1-5; D is undetermined. Trimming removed 3 bases at V and 6 bases at J, with 9 bases between. Germline V gene lookup returns CDR1 MGHDK and CDR2 SYGVNS. The CDR3 length is 13 residues. The CDR3 protein is CASSEGLGQPQHF. The CDR3 coding sequence is TGTGCCAGCAGTGAGGGTTTAGGTCAGCCCCAGCATTTT.

The chain recombines TRBV20-1 with TRBJ2-7; D tentatively reads TRBD1 or TRBD2 (7 bases each). V lost 5 bases and J lost 2, with 13 bases in between. Germline V gene lookup returns CDR1 DFQATT and CDR2 SNEGSKA (reference sequence). This CDR3 contains 13 residues. CDR3 in DNA: TGCAGTGCTCCCAGGGGGGGAGCCTACGAGCAGTACTTC. Amino acid sequence: CSAPRGGAYEQYF.

The chain couples TRBV20-1 to TRBJ2-5; 13 bases match TRBD2. The CDR3 sequence is 14 residues long. Looked up from germline, CDR1 is DFQATT and CDR2 is SNEGSKA (reference sequence). V lost 2 bases to trimming and J lost 5 bases; unmatched junction nucleotides: 2. CDR3 protein: CSARTSGRAETQYF. The CDR3 nucleotides are TGCAGTGCTAGAACTAGCGGGAGGGCCGAGACCCAGTACTTC.

This clonotype was counted at least ten times. V is TRBV6-4 and J is TRBJ1-1; D gene unclear. The CDR3 is 11 amino acids. With 2 bases removed from V and 10 bases from J, the gap between germline ends came to 8 bases. CDR1 and CDR2 from the germline V gene are MRHNA and SNTAGT. CDR3 region: CASSDPEGAFF. In nucleotides, the CDR3 is TGTGCCAGCAGTGACCCGGAGGGAGCTTTCTTT.

This clonotype was counted at least ten times. The rearrangement joins TRBV7-2 to TRBJ2-7; the D is unclear. Trimming removed 5 bases at V and 5 bases at J, with 13 bases between. The CDR3 loop spans 13 amino acids. Germline V gives CDR1 SGHTA, CDR2 FQGNSA. The CDR3 here is CASSRQSKNEQYF. In DNA form, the CDR3 reads TGTGCCAGCAGCCGGCAAAGCAAAAACGAGCAGTACTTC.

CDR3 coding DNA: TGTGCCAGCAGCCCAAGCATGAGCACCACTGAGCAGTTCTTC. It yields the protein CASSPSMSTTEQFF. The J gene is TRBJ2-1, the V gene TRBV7-2; D is uncertain. Trimming removed 5 bases at V and 9 bases at J, with 17 bases between. The germline V gene encodes CDR1 SGHTA and CDR2 FQGNSA. The CDR3 totals 14 residues.

This clonotype was seen many times. The V call is TRBV11-3, the J call TRBJ2-1; D possibly corresponds to TRBD1 (5 bases). The CDR3 has 14 residues. Trimming pared 2 bases from V and 4 bases from J, leaving 9 bases between. Germline V gene lookup returns CDR1 SGHNT and CDR2 YENEEA. CDR3 nucleotide sequence: TGTGCCAGCAGCTTATTGACAGAGTACAATGAGCAGTTCTTC. Translation gives CASSLLTEYNEQFF.

This clonotype was detected ten times or more. The chain recombines TRBV19 with TRBJ1-6; D is uncertain. The CDR3 is 14 residues long. With 5 bases removed from V and 15 bases from J, the gap between germline ends came to 20 bases. Germline values: CDR1 LNHDA, CDR2 SQIVND (reference sequence). CDR3 amino acids: CASSPDGPRRLLHF. The CDR3 DNA follows: TGTGCCAGTAGTCCGGACGGGCCCCGACGTCTCCTCCACTTT.

This clonotype was counted a single time. Given a much more abundant clone one base away, this may be a read error. The chain employs TRBV6-6 and TRBJ2-2; possible D gene TRBD2, 5 bases. Germline CDR1 is MNHNY and CDR2 is SVGAGI (reference sequence). CDR3 length: 15 residues. The DNA for the CDR3 is TGTGTCAGCAGTTACTCACGGACTAACACCGGGGAGCTGTTTTTT. It codes for CVSSYSRTNTGELFF.

This clonotype was counted many times. The chain combines TRBV6-1 with TRBJ2-5; TRBD2 is a possible D gene (5 bases). Germline V gene data show CDR1 as MNHNS and CDR2 as SASEGT. The V and J ends lost 0 bases and 0 bases respectively, with 8 bases between them. This CDR3 has 15 residues. CDR3 region: CASSEAEVYQETQYF. CDR3 DNA sequence: TGTGCCAGCAGTGAAGCGGAGGTGTACCAAGAGACCCAGTACTTC.

This clonotype was seen repeatedly, ten times or more. CDR3 region: CASSLETGGRYEQYV. The CDR3 nucleotides are TGTGCCAGCAGTTTGGAGACAGGGGGCCGGTACGAGCAGTACGTC. The rearrangement joins TRBV12-3 or TRBV12-4 to TRBJ2-7; 10 bases fit TRBD1. The CDR3 totals 15 residues. Trimming removed 3 bases from V and 4 bases from J; junction bases left unmatched: 6.